This T cell receptor (beta chain) was captured in a study of T cell repertoires in cytomegalovirus infection. Study as a whole: Indications of both CMV infection and matching HLA type were provided by public TCR beta signatures.

Turning to this clonotype: Its antigen remains unknown.

TCRdb re-called the reads through MiXCR, storing one row per CDR3 protein. Altogether around 490,000 distinct CDR3 sequences are present, around a quarter being singletons, with the ten largest covering less than 15%. Whole-study findings and limits: CMV-specific TCR beta clonotypes restricted by HLA-C were the ones dominating the ex vivo response.

The germline CDR1 and CDR2 sequences are SGHVS and FNYEAQ. Between the trimmed V and J ends, which lost 2 bases and 6 bases, there was a span of 7 bases. The CDR3 has 13 amino acids. Sample: PBMCs. This receptor was obtained from a human donor in good health (CMV status not recorded). Some clones in this sample may be carry-over from other donors' samples. This chain links TRBV7-6 with TRBJ2-2; D gene uncertain. CDR3 coding DNA: TGTGCCAGCAGCTTATCCATCGCCGGGGAGCTGTTTTTT. Translation gives CASSLSIAGELFF.